The 32 T cell receptor beta chains below were found in one sample sequenced in a study of tumor-infiltrating lymphocytes in primary liver carcinoma. The researchers produced TCR beta cDNA from around 500 ng total RNA with a constant-region primer. The TCR beta library was amplified through three nested multiplex PCR rounds in a modified ARM-PCR procedure. TRBV1-TRBV30 forward primers paired with a C-beta reverse primer were used in the first two PCR rounds, which ran roughly 11 cycles each. TCRdb re-derived calls from the multiplex PCR reads in MiXCR, one entry per CDR3 protein. The sample yields about 97,000 distinct CDR3 sequences, around 66% seen once. For each extraction, RNA and DNA were obtained together from about 21-30 mg of unsorted bulk tissue. The sample taken for sequencing was liver tumor tissue from sampling region 2. The subset is: tumor region T2, inferior pole. The receptors derive from a woman aged 60-75 years with primary liver carcinoma and hepatitis B virus infection.

Only one count was recorded for this clonotype. Since no conserved phenylalanine or tryptophan closes the CDR3, a read error is the likely cause. The chain is built from TRBV6-6 and TRBJ1-2; maybe TRBD1 (6 bases). This CDR3 region has 13 residues. V was clipped by 7 bases and J by 8 bases, with 17 bases between them. CDR1 is MNHNY and CDR2 is SVGAGI in the germline V gene (reference sequence). The CDR3 nucleotides are TGTGCCAGCATCGACGAGGGGGTTCTAGGCTACACCCTC. Protein product: CASIDEGVLGYTL.

On this clonotype: Sequence at one end of the junction differs from germline and may be a read error. V and J are TRBV7-9 and TRBJ2-7, with TRBD1 identical over 8 bases. Looked up from germline, CDR1 is SEHNR and CDR2 is FQNEAQ (reference sequence). CDR3 length equals 16 residues. CDR3 in amino acids: CASNPWDQGADYEQYF. The CDR3 DNA follows: TGTGCGAGCAACCCCTGGGATCAGGGGGCGGACTACGAGCAGTACTTC.

As regards this clonotype: A read error may account for a junction end that differs from germline. This chain uses TRBV12-3 or TRBV12-4 with TRBJ2-2, with TRBD1 matching over 9 bases. The CDR3 length is 15 residues. The CDR3 nucleotides are TGTGTCAGCAGTCTCGGACAGGGGTACACCGGGGAGCTGTTTTTT. Its translation is CVSSLGQGYTGELFF.

The rearrangement joins TRBV28 to TRBJ2-7; D is tentatively TRBD1 or TRBD2 (5 bases each). CDR1 is MDHEN, CDR2 SYDVKM, per germline. The CDR3 is 13 residues long. V lost 3 bases and J lost 9, with 15 bases in between. In nucleotides, the CDR3 is TGTGCCAGCAGTTTCTCAGGGACCCCTGGGCAGTACTTC. Its translation is CASSFSGTPGQYF.

V is TRBV11-2 and J is TRBJ2-3; D unresolved. CDR1 is SGHAT, CDR2 FQNNGV, per germline. The V gene lost 5 bases and the J gene lost 4 bases, with 22 bases spanning the gap. CDR3 length: 17 residues. CDR3 sequence reads: CASSLSGITRVADTQYF. DNA for the CDR3: TGTGCCAGCAGCCTAAGTGGTATAACGAGAGTGGCAGATACGCAGTATTTT.

Note on this clonotype: At one end, the junction sequence differs from germline, possibly due to a read error. The V and J genes are TRBV11-2 and TRBJ2-5, with TRBD2 matching over 7 bases. The CDR3 runs to 14 residues. From germline, CDR1 is SGHAT and CDR2 FQNNGV. CDR3 sequence: CASSFNGRRETLYF. CDR3 nucleotide sequence: TGTGCCAGCAGCTTCAACGGGAGGAGAGAGACCCTGTACTTC. Full variable domain (missing parts from reference TRBV11-2 and TRBJ2-5): EAGVAQSPRYKIIEKRQSVAFWCNPISGHATLYWYQQILGQGPKLLIQFQNNGVVDDSQLPKDRFSAERLKGVDSTLKIQPAKLEDSAVYLCASSFNGRRETLYFGPGTRLLVL.

Details on this clonotype: A clone one base away is much larger, so this may be a read error. The chain uses TRBV28 and TRBJ2-2; D may be TRBD1 (7 bases). The germline CDR1 and CDR2 sequences are MDHEN and SYDVKM. The CDR3 is 16 residues long. CDR3 bases: TGTGCCAGCAGTCCCCAGGGGGAGGCAAACACCGGGGGGCTGTTTTTT. Protein: CASSPQGEANTGGLFF.

This sequence joins TRBV4-1 and TRBJ2-5, with D perhaps matching TRBD1 (5 bases). The CDR3 length is 15 residues. V lost 0 bases and J lost 11, with 19 bases in between. Germline lookup yields CDR1 MGHRA and CDR2 YSYEKL. In DNA form, the CDR3 reads TGCGCCAGCAGCCAAGATCTTGGCCAGACAGAGATACAGTACTTC. It codes for CASSQDLGQTEIQYF.

About this clonotype itself: Germline is not matched at one junction end, which may reflect a read error. The J gene is TRBJ2-3, the V gene TRBV12-3 or TRBV12-4, with D perhaps matching TRBD2 (5 bases). This CDR3 is 12 amino acids long. The CDR3 DNA sequence: TGTGCCAGCAATTTGGAGGAAGATACGCAATATTTT. Amino acids: CASNLEEDTQYF.

To note about this clonotype: At one end the junction does not follow the germline gene, possibly because of a read error. CDR3 nucleotide sequence: TGTGTCAGCAGCACCCAGGGTACTGGAAACACCATATATTTT. Amino acid sequence: CVSSTQGTGNTIYF. The chain couples TRBV7-8 to TRBJ1-3, with a possible D match to TRBD1 (5 bases). The CDR3 spans 14 residues. Germline CDR1 reads SGHVS; CDR2 reads FQNEAQ.

On this clonotype: The junction shows a germline mismatch at one end, possibly a read error. The chain carries TRBV11-2 and TRBJ2-3, with D perhaps TRBD2 (5 bases). The CDR3 loop spans 14 amino acids. Germline CDR1 reads SGHAT; CDR2 reads FQNNGV. The CDR3 is CASSFGSDIDTQYF. In DNA, the CDR3 is TGCGCCAGCAGCTTTGGGAGTGACATAGATACGCAGTATTTT. The full variable domain, completed using reference TRBV11-2 and TRBJ2-3, is EAGVAQSPRYKIIEKRQSVAFWCNPISGHATLYWYQQILGQGPKLLIQFQNNGVVDDSQLPKDRFSAERLKGVDSTLKIQPAKLEDSAVYLCASSFGSDIDTQYFGPGTRLTVL.

Of note for this clonotype: The CDR3 ends on some other residue instead of the conserved phenylalanine or tryptophan, so this is likely a read error. J is TRBJ2-3 and V is TRBV29-1; TRBD2 is a possible D gene (5 bases). There are 15 residues in the CDR3. The germline V gene encodes CDR1 SQVTM and CDR2 ANQGSEA. The CDR3 nucleotides read TGCAGCGTTGCGCCTAGAGGTGGGAGCACAAATACGCAGTATCTT. This codes for CSVAPRGGSTNTQYL.

As concerns this clonotype: A read error may account for a junction end that differs from germline. In nucleotides, the CDR3 is TGTGCCAGCAGTGAAGGTTCTGAGCACTATGGCTACATCTTC. As protein: CASSEGSEHYGYIF. The chain links TRBV6-1 to TRBJ1-2; D is uncertain. This CDR3 has 14 residues. Germline CDR1 and CDR2: MNHNS and SASEGT.

As concerns this clonotype: An end of the junction does not agree with germline; a read error may underlie this. V gene TRBV29-1 combines with J gene TRBJ2-6; 9 nucleotides line up with TRBD1. Germline values: CDR1 SQVTM, CDR2 ANQGSEA. The CDR3 is made up of 14 amino acids. Written as DNA, the CDR3 is TGTGGCGTTAGCCGGGACAGGGAGGCCGACGTCCTGACTTTC. Amino acids: CGVSRDREADVLTF.

Remarks on this clonotype: One end of the junction is discordant with germline, which a read error may explain. V is TRBV6-1 and J is TRBJ2-3; D may be TRBD2 (6 bases). The CDR3 is made up of 15 amino acids. CDR1 MNHNS and CDR2 SASEGT come from the germline V gene. For the CDR3, the DNA is TGTGCCAGCGACATAGCGGTAACTAGCACGGATACGCAGTATTTT. Amino acids: CASDIAVTSTDTQYF.

This clonotype is medium-sized in the sample. The rearrangement uses TRBV11-3 and TRBJ2-7, with TRBD2 matching 9 bases. The CDR3 has 15 residues. The V and J ends lost 0 bases and 4 bases, in that order; junction bases with no gene match: 4. Per the germline V gene, CDR1 is SGHNT and CDR2 is YENEEA. This CDR3 is CASSLEGSGSYEQYF. In nucleotides, the CDR3 is TGTGCCAGCAGCTTAGAGGGTAGCGGGAGTTACGAGCAGTACTTC.

The table lists this clonotype with a few counts. The V call is TRBV7-9, the J call TRBJ2-7, with 7 nucleotides matching TRBD1. Trimming removed 1 base from V and 7 bases from J; junction bases left unmatched: 7. The length of the CDR3 is 14 residues. Germline loops: CDR1 SEHNR, CDR2 FQNEAQ (reference sequence). The CDR3 loop reads CASSLGGGVREQYF. The CDR3 DNA sequence: TGTGCCAGCAGCTTAGGAGGGGGCGTAAGGGAGCAGTACTTC.

With regard to this clonotype: One end of the junction varies from germline; a read error may be responsible. The V and J genes are TRBV7-9 and TRBJ1-2; D gene ambiguous. This CDR3 comprises 13 residues. Germline CDR1 SEHNR, CDR2 FQNEAQ (reference sequence). CDR3 loop: CASCLSPAVGYTF. CDR3 DNA: TGTGCCAGCTGCTTAAGTCCAGCTGTGGGCTACACCTTC.

Ten or more counts support this clonotype. The CDR3 nucleotides read TGCAGCGTTGGCTCCGGGGGCCTCGAGCAGTACTTC. It yields the protein CSVGSGGLEQYF. The V call is TRBV29-1, the J call TRBJ2-7; either TRBD1 or TRBD2 may fit D (6 bases each). The V gene lost 4 bases and the J gene lost 6 bases, with 13 bases spanning the gap. Per germline, CDR1 SQVTM and CDR2 ANQGSEA. The length of the CDR3 is 12 residues.

Worth noting for this clonotype: A much larger clone lies one base from this, so it may be a read error. The chain carries TRBV28 and TRBJ2-7; a weak D match, TRBD2 (5 bases). The CDR3 sequence is 15 residues long. The germline CDR1 and CDR2 sequences are MDHEN and SYDVKM. CDR3 coding DNA: TGTGTCAGCACAGAGGGTATAACCCTCTCCTACGAGCAGTACTTC. The encoded protein is CVSTEGITLSYEQYF.

V and J are TRBV29-1 and TRBJ2-6; D possibly corresponds to TRBD1 (6 bases). Germline V gene lookup returns CDR1 SQVTM and CDR2 ANQGSEA. This CDR3 region has 16 residues. In nucleotides, the CDR3 is TGCAGTGATACCGTATCCCCAGGGGCCGGGGCCAACGTCCTGACTTTC. Translated: CSDTVSPGAGANVLTF.

Note on this clonotype: The missing conserved phenylalanine or tryptophan at the end of this CDR3 makes a read error likely. The chain employs TRBV11-2 and TRBJ2-1; D is ambiguous. Germline V gene sequence: CDR1 SGHAT, CDR2 FQNNGV. The CDR3 is made up of 13 amino acids. In nucleotides, the CDR3 is TGTACCAGCAGCTCCAGACTGTACAATGAGCAGTTCCTC. Encoded protein: CTSSSRLYNEQFL.

Points on this clonotype: A read error may explain this, as a much larger clone is one base away. The rearrangement uses TRBV7-9 and TRBJ2-6; 11 bases are shared with TRBD2. The CDR3 sequence is 18 residues long. Germline loops: CDR1 SEHNR, CDR2 FQNEAQ (reference sequence). Here the CDR3 DNA reads TGTGGCAGCAGCTTAGGACTAGCGGGCCCCTCTGGGGCCAACGTCCTGACTTTC. It translates to CGSSLGLAGPSGANVLTF.

This clonotype has a single count. V is TRBV12-3 or TRBV12-4 and J is TRBJ1-1; TRBD1 agrees at 10 bases. The V and J ends lost 6 bases and 14 bases, in that order; junction bases with no gene match: 12. The CDR3 runs to 13 residues. CDR3 loop: CASSWTGGSGAFF. The CDR3 DNA is TGTGCCAGCAGCTGGACAGGGGGGTCTGGAGCATTCTTT.

This clonotype has only a few counts. The chain combines TRBV7-3 with TRBJ2-4, with D perhaps TRBD2 (5 bases). V lost 5 bases and J lost 8, with 13 bases in between. This CDR3 is built from 13 residues. Germline loops: CDR1 SGHTA, CDR2 FQGTGA. CDR3: CASSGEGSYIQYF. CDR3 bases: TGTGCCAGCAGCGGAGAGGGATCGTACATTCAGTACTTC.

Concerning this clonotype itself: A much larger clone lies one base from this, so it may be a read error. This chain uses TRBV6-5 with TRBJ2-2; no clear D. Germline values: CDR1 MNHEY, CDR2 SVGAGI. Trimming took 6 bases from V and 5 from J, leaving 10 bases between them. The CDR3 totals 13 residues. The CDR3 spells CASSKMGTGELFF. The CDR3 bases are TGTGCCAGCAGCAAGATGGGAACCGGGGAGCTGTTTTTT.

A word on this clonotype: Relative to the germline gene, one junction end is altered; a read error may explain this. The chain joins TRBV30 to TRBJ2-3; the D is unclear. CDR1 GTSNPN and CDR2 SVGIG come from the germline V gene (reference sequence). This CDR3 has 15 amino acids. The chain's CDR3 is CSWSFDGFSTDTQYF. CDR3 DNA sequence: TGTTCCTGGAGCTTCGATGGATTCTCCACAGATACGCAGTATTTT. The variable domain in full, with the rest retrieved from reference TRBV30 and TRBJ2-3, is SQTIHQWPATLVQPVGSPLSLECTVEGTSNPNLYWYRQAAGRGLQLLFYSVGIGQISSEVPQNLSASRPQDRQFILSSKKLLLSDSGFYLCSWSFDGFSTDTQYFGPGTRLTVL.

With respect to this clonotype: Just one base apart from a much larger clone, this may be a read error. This chain uses TRBV7-9 with TRBJ1-1, with a possible D match to TRBD1 (5 bases). V was cut by 1 base and J by 8 bases, with 11 bases left in between. The CDR3 covers 13 residues. Per the germline V gene, CDR1 is SEHNR and CDR2 is FQNEAQ (reference sequence). CDR3 bases: TGTGCCAGCAGCTTAGGACAGTGCTCCGAAGCTTTCTTT. Protein product: CASSLGQCSEAFF.

As to this clonotype: This may arise from a read error, as a much more abundant clone is one base away. The chain uses TRBV20-1 and TRBJ1-5, with TRBD1 identical over 9 bases. Germline CDR1 DFQATT, CDR2 SNEGSKA (reference sequence). The CDR3 is made up of 18 amino acids. J lost 2 bases, V lost 5 bases, and 16 bases had no gene match. The CDR3 is CSAHPAGTGMIGNQPQHF. Written as DNA, the CDR3 is TGCAGTGCTCACCCAGCCGGGACAGGGATGATTGGCAATCAGCCCCAGCATTTT.

Comments on this clonotype: The junction and the germline gene differ at one end; a read error may be behind it. The chain carries TRBV7-9 and TRBJ1-2; no definite D call. The CDR3 loop spans 12 amino acids. The germline V gene has CDR1 SEHNR and CDR2 FQNEAQ (reference sequence). Written as DNA, the CDR3 is TGTGCCAGCAGCTTAGCTGCCGCAGGCTGCACCTTC. It translates to CASSLAAAGCTF.

Details on this clonotype: At one boundary the junction diverges from the germline segment, which might be a read error. J is TRBJ2-7 and V is TRBV6-5, with TRBD2 matching over 14 bases. Germline CDR1 and CDR2: MNHEY and SVGAGI. The CDR3 contains 18 residues. The CDR3 loop is CASSYAGTSGSGTYDQYF. Here the CDR3 DNA reads TGTGCCAGCAGTTACGCGGGGACTAGCGGGAGTGGGACGTACGATCAGTACTTC.

This clonotype was detected ten times or more. The chain combines TRBV12-3 or TRBV12-4 with TRBJ2-3; 8 positions match TRBD1. The length of the CDR3 is 13 residues. The J segment lost 6 bases and the V segment lost 4 bases, leaving 3 bases of the junction unmatched. CDR3 loop: CASSWTGRDTQYF. CDR3 nucleotide sequence: TGTGCCAGCAGTTGGACAGGGAGGGATACGCAGTATTTT.